This T cell receptor (beta chain) appears in the sequencing data of a study of a mutant IDH1 vaccine in newly diagnosed glioma. About the research overall: Among treated patients, around 60% were male and about 38% female, and mean age was about 41 years.

Study-wide points: With respect to changes in top peripheral T cell clonotypes, pseudoprogression seemed unrelated.

Germline V gene data show CDR1 as SGHRS and CDR2 as YFSETQ. The CDR3 sequence is 14 residues long. Trimming at V came to 0 bases and at J to 11 bases, leaving 8 bases not matched to a gene. Documented time point: week 11, during vaccination. Vaccinated patients received 300 ug of mutant IDH1 20-mer peptide per dose, with topical imiquimod. Clones were sequenced by immunoSEQ multiplex PCR, and TCRdb holds only the in-frame ones, with some missing. The sample has tens of thousands of clones, under 80% seen once. About this clone itself: Its target is unknown.

J is TRBJ1-2 and V is TRBV5-1, with 9 bases aligning to TRBD1. Specimen: peripheral blood mononuclear cells (PBMCs), collected from a glioma patient whose treatment included an IDH1 peptide vaccine. This clonotype originated in a man in his late teens or twenties with glioma. Some clones in this sample may be carry-over from other donors' samples. The CDR3 loop reads CASSLGGTGPSYTF. The CDR3 DNA follows: TGCGCCAGCAGCTTGGGGGGGACAGGGCCCTCGTACACCTTC.